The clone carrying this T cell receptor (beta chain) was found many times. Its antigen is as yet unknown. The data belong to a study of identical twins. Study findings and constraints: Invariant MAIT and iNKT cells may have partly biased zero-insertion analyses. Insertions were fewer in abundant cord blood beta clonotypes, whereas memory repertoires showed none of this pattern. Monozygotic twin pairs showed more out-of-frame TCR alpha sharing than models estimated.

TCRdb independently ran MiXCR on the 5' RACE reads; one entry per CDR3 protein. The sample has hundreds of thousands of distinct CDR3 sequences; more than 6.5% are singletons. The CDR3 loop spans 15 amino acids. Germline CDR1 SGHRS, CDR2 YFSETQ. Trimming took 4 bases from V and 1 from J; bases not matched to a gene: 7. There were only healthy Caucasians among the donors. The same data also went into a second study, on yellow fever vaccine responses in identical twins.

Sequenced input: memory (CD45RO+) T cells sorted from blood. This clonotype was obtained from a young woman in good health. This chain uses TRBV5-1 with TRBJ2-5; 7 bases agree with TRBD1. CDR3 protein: CASSPQTGTQETQYF. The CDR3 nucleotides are TGCGCCAGCAGCCCACAGACAGGGACCCAAGAGACCCAGTACTTC.